This entry describes one T cell receptor beta chain. No antigen is known for it. Per-nucleotide qualities are absent, and no much larger clonotype sits a single base away. Only healthy Caucasian donors were included. Three pairs of female monozygotic twins, all aged about 18 to 30 years, made up the twin cohort. Peripheral blood mononuclear cells were the source from which RNA for the TCR libraries was isolated. The sample belongs to a study of identical twins (TCRdb year 2016). Concerning the study at large: To test whether fetal clonotypes persist, the study used deep sequencing on TCR alpha and beta repertoires from monozygotic twins, unrelated adults of various ages, and cord blood. Replicate twin experiments were performed at different times using different library preparation protocols to rule out contamination.

The germline V gene provides CDR1 MNHNS and CDR2 SASEGT. V is pruned by 3 bases and J by 5 bases, leaving 5 bases of the junction without a gene match. The CDR3, from cysteine to phenylalanine, totals 14 residues. CDR3 DNA only is kept here, 42 bases in frame from base 1. Overall results and qualifications from the work: Invariant T cells such as MAIT and iNKT could partly confound zero-insertion analyses, although diverse VJ usage argued against such confounding for most clonotypes. Compared with coincidental sharing between unrelated individuals, out-of-frame TCR alpha sequences shared between twins had an excess of sequences with low generation probability. Recombination models systematically underestimated out-of-frame TCR alpha sharing in monozygotic twins but agreed with sharing between unrelated individuals. Fewer insertions were carried by abundant cord blood beta clonotypes, a similar but weaker trend appeared in young adult naive repertoires, and no such trend appeared in memory repertoires. In beta out-of-frame sequences, excess twin sharing was weaker, because having fewer shared sequences lowered the signal-to-noise ratio. Because the same donors could not be followed over many years, the conclusions relied on cross-sectional statistical analysis.

The method was 5' RACE. Sequenced using an Illumina HiSeq 2000. Template switching added a universal primer binding site, and the final cDNA carried a unique molecular identifier that allowed TCR cDNA molecules to be counted accurately. Specific primers in the conserved constant-segment region were used to synthesize first-strand cDNA for the TCR alpha and beta chains. To control for contamination, every cDNA library was double barcoded, receiving both a SMART-Mk sample barcode and Illumina barcodes. Two successive PCR steps introduced TruSeq adapter sequences along with Illumina sample barcodes. TCR alpha and beta cDNA libraries were sequenced on the Illumina HiSeq platform with custom primers. Per the source publication's procedure: MiGEC processed the raw reads to extract unique molecular identifiers, while MiXCR was used to determine the CDR3 positions. Recombination models were inferred per individual with the repgenHMM and IGoR tools using an EM algorithm. The tcR package in R was used for shared clonotype analysis, with sharing normalized by the product of cloneset sizes. To study raw recombination free of thymic and clonal selection effects, out-of-frame nonproductive sequences were analyzed. TCRdb reanalyzed the raw reads on its own, using fastp at Q25 for trimming and MiXCR for clone calling, and kept in-frame beta chains. Every entry covers one CDR3 protein and lists the most common genes and DNA from its rows. TCRdb assigned the V and J calls; the authors' analysis was not used. The sample table lists under 900,000 distinct CDR3 sequences, more than 9% of them with a count of one. The top ten clones comprise around 1.5% of the sample.

The same data also went into a second study, on yellow fever vaccine responses in identical twins. The second study's authors report: The T cell response to vaccination in identical twins was reported by the authors to appear partly convergent and partly personalized. The study precisely tracked vaccine-responding T cell clones in identical twins.

Sequenced: PBMCs. The V gene is TRBV6-1 and the J gene is TRBJ2-5, and TRBD1 aligns with 8 junction nucleotides. The sequence came from a woman between 18 and 29 years old in good health. This receptor has the CDR3 CASSDRGHGETQYF. The DNA is as follows: TGTGCCAGCAGTGACAGGGGGCATGGGGAGACCCAGTACTTC.